These 28 T cell receptor delta chains originate from one sample sequenced in a study of gamma-delta chains in newborns, infants, children. TCRdb reran clone calling via CATT on the reads. The sample has a few thousand delta-chain clones, 50% to 55% seen once. Sequencing input: blood. Receptors originate from a child who received the measles vaccine.

The rearrangement uses TRDV2 and TRDJ1, with 10 bases aligning to TRDD3. Germline V gives CDR1 GEAIGNYY, CDR2 EKD. CDR3 length: 18 amino acids. The ends lost 3 bases at V and 3 bases at J; junction bases unmatched: 15. CDR3 nucleotide sequence: TGTGCCTGTGACGAGGCAACGTCGTGGGGGATACACGCCGATAAACTCATCTTT. Its protein product is CACDEATSWGIHADKLIF.

In the case of this clone: A much bigger clone sits one base away, suggesting this may be a read error. The J gene is TRDJ3, the V gene TRDV2, with D maybe TRDD3 (6 bases). CDR1 GEAIGNYY and CDR2 EKD come from the germline V gene. The CDR3 contains 17 residues. As DNA, the CDR3 is TGTGCCTGTGACACCGTACTGGGCTCCTGGGACGCCCGACAGATGTTTTTC. Protein product: CACDTVLGSWDARQMFF.

CDR3 amino acids: CAHGLALETLLGDADKLIF. In nucleotides, the CDR3 is TGTGCTCATGGACTCGCCTTGGAGACTCTACTGGGGGATGCCGATAAACTCATCTTT. The V gene is TRDV1, the J gene TRDJ1; 10 nucleotides align to TRDD3. Germline V gene sequence: CDR1 TSWWSYY, CDR2 QGS. V was pared by 10 bases and J by 3 bases, with 23 bases of the junction left unmatched. The CDR3 length is 19 residues.

Worth noting for this clone: A much larger clone lies a single base off, so this may be a read error. The chain combines TRDV2 with TRDJ3; possible D gene TRDD3, 6 bases. V was pared by 5 bases and J by 3 bases, with 16 bases between. The CDR3 runs 17 residues. Germline CDR1 and CDR2: GEAIGNYY and EKD. The CDR3 protein is CACVGIQSFWDTRQMFF. As DNA, the CDR3 is TGTGCCTGTGTGGGGATCCAAAGCTTCTGGGACACCCGACAGATGTTTTTC.

In the case of this clone: A read error may account for a junction end that differs from germline. This rearrangement joins TRDV2 to TRDJ3, with D tentatively TRDD3 (5 bases). This CDR3 spans 16 amino acids. The germline CDR1 and CDR2 sequences are GEAIGNYY and EKD. The CDR3, as DNA: TGTGCCTGTGACACCGCCAGCTCCTGGGACACCCTACAGATGTTTTTC. Translating it yields CACDTASSWDTLQMFF.

Turning to this clone: A far bigger clonotype differs at one base, so this is likely a read error. Additional DNA sequences in this sample encode the identical CDR3. The genes are TRDV2 and TRDJ1; possibly TRDD3 for D (6 bases). The germline gives CDR1 GEAIGNYY, CDR2 EKD. CDR3 length: 15 amino acids. Trimming left V 3 bases short and J 0 bases short, with 13 bases between. The CDR3 nucleotides are TGTGCCTGTGACGGACTACTGGGAGACACCGATAAACTCATCTTT. This translates into CACDGLLGDTDKLIF.

Notes on this clone: It may be a read error: a sequence one base away is much more abundant. V is TRDV2 and J is TRDJ3, with D maybe TRDD3 (5 bases). The germline V gene encodes CDR1 GEAIGNYY and CDR2 EKD. Trimming stripped 0 bases from V and 3 bases from J, with 17 bases between. The CDR3 runs 19 residues. CDR3 protein: CACDTVRGGTRWDTRQMFF. The CDR3 DNA reads TGTGCCTGTGACACCGTACGAGGGGGTACGCGCTGGGACACCCGACAGATGTTTTTC.

About this clone itself: A much bigger clone sits one base away, suggesting this may be a read error. V gene TRDV2 combines with J gene TRDJ1; 13 nucleotides agree with TRDD3. CDR3 size: 21 residues. The V gene end was trimmed by 0 bases and the J gene end by 1 base; junction bases not matched to a gene: 16. Germline CDR1 GEAIGNYY, CDR2 EKD. CDR3 DNA sequence: TGTGCCTGTGACACCGTTACTGGGGGATACGCTCAGGTGGGTACCACCGATAAACTCATCTTT. This sequence encodes CACDTVTGGYAQVGTTDKLIF.

Of note for this clone: A read error may explain this, as a much larger clone is one base away. In the same sample, other DNA sequences code for this CDR3. The chain employs TRDV2 and TRDJ1; 10 nucleotides match TRDD3. Germline V gene sequence: CDR1 GEAIGNYY, CDR2 EKD. Trimming took 0 bases from V and 2 from J; bases not matched to a gene: 11. The CDR3 totals 18 residues. CDR3 region: CACDTVAGGYAGTDKLIF. CDR3 bases: TGTGCCTGTGACACCGTGGCCGGGGGATACGCGGGGACCGATAAACTCATCTTT.

This clone was seen a few times. The V and J genes are TRDV1 and TRDJ1, with 13 nucleotides matching TRDD3. With 1 base clipped from V and 4 bases from J, the junction kept 24 bases outside the gene matches. CDR1 is TSWWSYY, CDR2 QGS, per germline. The CDR3 is 23 residues long. In nucleotides, the CDR3 is TGTGCTCTTGGGGAACGGGGGTTCCTACTCCCTGTACTGGGGGATACGCCGGGCGATAAACTCATCTTT. It codes for CALGERGFLLPVLGDTPGDKLIF.

This clone was counted a few times. This chain connects TRDV2 to TRDJ3; no clear D gene. This CDR3 region has 17 residues. Between the trimmed V and J ends, which lost 1 base and 0 bases, there was a span of 9 bases. Germline V CDR1 and CDR2: GEAIGNYY, EKD. CDR3 loop: CACDTVVRSWDTRQMFF. CDR3 in DNA: TGTGCCTGTGACACGGTGGTTCGCTCCTGGGACACCCGACAGATGTTTTTC.

As for this clone: This likely came from a read error, as a far larger clone is one base away. This rearrangement joins TRDV2 to TRDJ2; 10 bases agree with TRDD3. The CDR3 has 14 residues. CDR1 and CDR2 (germline): GEAIGNYY, EKD. The CDR3 nucleotides read TGTGCCTGTGACAACTGGGGGATGACAGCACTACTCTTCTTT. Amino acids: CACDNWGMTALLFF.

Turning to this clone: A read error may be the cause here, since a much bigger clone is one base away. The chain employs TRDV2 and TRDJ1; 12 bases line up with TRDD3. Germline V gives CDR1 GEAIGNYY, CDR2 EKD. The CDR3 contains 18 residues. The V segment lost 3 bases and the J segment 4 bases; nucleotides outside the gene matches: 14. Written as DNA, the CDR3 is TGTGCCTGTGACCCACTTGCTGGGGGATACGCATCTCGCGATAAACTCATCTTT. Encoded protein: CACDPLAGGYASRDKLIF.

Concerning this clone: This may come from a read error, since a much larger clone is one base off. The rearrangement joins TRAV29/DV5 to TRDJ1; D ambiguous. Germline lookup yields CDR1 NSMFDY and CDR2 ISSIKDK. The ends were cut back, 1 base at V and 2 bases at J, with 18 bases in the middle. The CDR3 runs 16 residues. The CDR3 is CAASRFPRIVTDKLIF. The CDR3 DNA is TGTGCAGCAAGCAGGTTTCCGAGGATTGTAACCGATAAACTCATCTTT.

This clone has more than one count but fewer than ten. The likely explanation is a read error, given a far larger clone one base away. At the DNA level, this CDR3 is encoded by other sequences in the same sample as well. The J gene is TRDJ3, the V gene TRDV2, with 12 bases fitting TRDD3. Germline CDR1 and CDR2: GEAIGNYY and EKD. The CDR3 is 18 amino acids. This CDR3 reads CARDTGGYSSWDTRQMFF. The DNA for the CDR3 is TGTGCCCGTGACACTGGGGGATACAGCTCCTGGGACACCCGACAGATGTTTTTC.

A remark on this clone: A read error is likely here: a far larger clone is one base away. The sample has other DNA sequences that encode this CDR3 too. The CDR3 region has the DNA TGTGCCTGTGACACCGTCGTGGGGGATACTAAATACACCGATAAACTCATCTTT. Its protein product is CACDTVVGDTKYTDKLIF. The V gene is TRDV2, the J gene TRDJ1; TRDD3 aligns across 10 bases. Germline V gene sequence: CDR1 GEAIGNYY, CDR2 EKD. The CDR3 runs to 18 residues. V gave up 0 bases and J gave up 0 bases; unmatched junction bases: 9.

By share, this clone counts as medium-sized. The chain links TRDV2 to TRDJ1; tentative D call: TRDD3 (6 bases). The CDR3 is made up of 19 amino acids. Trimming took 7 bases from V and 3 from J, leaving 32 bases between them. Germline V gene lookup returns CDR1 GEAIGNYY and CDR2 EKD. The CDR3 DNA follows: TGTGCCTGCGATTACTTTCCCCGCCCTACTGGGAGAGGTCCCGATAAACTCATCTTT. Encoded protein: CACDYFPRPTGRGPDKLIF.

The chain uses TRDV2 and TRDJ3, with 13 bases lining up with TRDD3. Germline CDR1 GEAIGNYY, CDR2 EKD. CDR3 size: 21 residues. Trimming cost V 0 bases and J 0 bases; bases outside gene matches: 7. The CDR3 sequence: CACDTPTGGYESSWDTRQMFF. The CDR3 region has the DNA TGTGCCTGTGACACCCCTACTGGGGGATACGAAAGCTCCTGGGACACCCGACAGATGTTTTTC.

Concerning this clone itself: A clone one base away is much larger, so this may be a read error. The chain employs TRDV1 and TRDJ1, with 10 bases identical to TRDD3. V dropped 1 base and J dropped 0; count of bases not matched to a gene: 17. The germline V gene encodes CDR1 TSWWSYY and CDR2 QGS. The length of the CDR3 is 21 residues. CDR3 in DNA: TGTGCTCTTGGGGAACCAGACTCCTCCTACTGGGGGATCCCGGACACCGATAAACTCATCTTT. Protein: CALGEPDSSYWGIPDTDKLIF.

In the case of this clone: A much larger clone is a single base away; this may be a read error. The chain uses TRDV2 and TRDJ3, with D possibly TRDD3 on 6 matching bases. Germline V lookup: CDR1 GEAIGNYY, CDR2 EKD. The CDR3 has 17 amino acids. CDR3 sequence reads: CACDTAGGPWDARQMFF. For the CDR3, the DNA is TGTGCCTGTGACACGGCGGGGGGACCCTGGGACGCCCGACAGATGTTTTTC.

This clone came up once. One end of the junction does not line up with germline, which may come from a read error. This chain joins TRAV29/DV5 and TRDJ1; 9 bases match TRDD3. The CDR3 contains 18 residues. Germline values: CDR1 NSMFDY, CDR2 ISSIKDK. CDR3 amino acids: CAASAHLPGGWRDDKPIF. CDR3 bases: TGTGCAGCAAGCGCGCATCTCCCTGGGGGATGGAGGGACGATAAACCCATCTTT.

A word on this clone: With a much larger clone just one base away, this may be a read error. The chain couples TRAV29/DV5 to TRDJ1; 10 positions agree with TRDD3. The CDR3 runs 19 residues. The junction had 20 bases not matched to a gene; V was cut back by 3 bases and J by 3 bases. Germline lookup yields CDR1 NSMFDY and CDR2 ISSIKDK. CDR3 nucleotide sequence: TGTGCAGCAATTAGCGTGCGGCCGGGGGATACGCGGTACTCCGATAAACTCATCTTT. This encodes CAAISVRPGDTRYSDKLIF.

On this clone: One junction end does not reproduce the germline sequence, and a read error may be involved. Within the sample, other DNA sequences also encode this same CDR3. V gene TRDV1 combines with J gene TRDJ1, with D perhaps matching TRDD3 (6 bases). CDR1 and CDR2 (germline): TSWWSYY, QGS. The CDR3 extends over 12 amino acids. CDR3 DNA sequence: TGTGCCCTTGGGGGGGAAACCGATAAACTCATCTTT. Encoded protein: CALGGETDKLIF.

On this clone: With a much larger clone just one base away, this may be a read error. The CDR3 nucleotides read TGTGCCTGTGACACCTGGGGGATGAGCTCCAGGGACACCCGACAGATGTTTTTC. Amino acid sequence: CACDTWGMSSRDTRQMFF. This rearrangement joins TRDV2 to TRDJ3; 8 bases fit TRDD3. Germline V gene data show CDR1 as GEAIGNYY and CDR2 as EKD. The CDR3 covers 18 residues.

This clone is deemed medium-sized. Distinct nucleotide sequences in the sample also encode this CDR3. V is TRDV2 and J is TRDJ1, with D perhaps assigned TRDD1 or TRDD3 (5 bases each). V dropped 3 bases and J dropped 0 bases, with 22 bases sitting between them. Germline assignment: CDR1 GEAIGNYY and CDR2 EKD. The CDR3 loop spans 18 amino acids. CDR3 in amino acids: CACDAIVRIGGYTDKLIF. For the CDR3, the DNA is TGTGCCTGTGACGCGATAGTGAGGATAGGGGGCTACACCGATAAACTCATCTTT.

This clone is large. This rearrangement joins TRDV1 to TRDJ1; D perhaps matches TRDD3 (6 bases). The CDR3 consists of 20 residues. Germline loops: CDR1 TSWWSYY, CDR2 QGS. The V gene lost 4 bases and the J gene lost 0 bases, with 27 bases spanning the gap. The CDR3 loop reads CALGASSGWGPRGYTDKLIF. CDR3 sequence (DNA): TGTGCTCTTGGGGCCTCCTCTGGCTGGGGACCGAGGGGGTACACCGATAAACTCATCTTT.

The chain joins TRDV2 to TRDJ1; 7 bases fit TRDD3. Germline V lookup: CDR1 GEAIGNYY, CDR2 EKD. The CDR3 loop spans 19 amino acids. With 4 bases clipped from V and 0 bases from J, the junction kept 19 bases outside the gene matches. CDR3 sequence reads: CACDPVRDTGAPHTDKLIF. The CDR3 nucleotides are TGTGCCTGTGATCCCGTCAGGGATACTGGGGCCCCGCACACCGATAAACTCATCTTT.

Remarks on this clone: A much larger clone differs from this one at a single base, so this may be a read error. The chain uses TRDV1 and TRDJ1; the match to TRDD3 covers 10 bases. This CDR3 has 20 amino acids. V trimming: 4 bases; J trimming: 2 bases; junction bases outside the gene matches: 19. CDR1 and CDR2 from the germline V gene are TSWWSYY and QGS. The DNA for the CDR3 is TGTGCTCTTGGGGTTTCCCACTTCCCACTGGGGGATCTCTATACCGATAAACTCATCTTT. Translating gives CALGVSHFPLGDLYTDKLIF.